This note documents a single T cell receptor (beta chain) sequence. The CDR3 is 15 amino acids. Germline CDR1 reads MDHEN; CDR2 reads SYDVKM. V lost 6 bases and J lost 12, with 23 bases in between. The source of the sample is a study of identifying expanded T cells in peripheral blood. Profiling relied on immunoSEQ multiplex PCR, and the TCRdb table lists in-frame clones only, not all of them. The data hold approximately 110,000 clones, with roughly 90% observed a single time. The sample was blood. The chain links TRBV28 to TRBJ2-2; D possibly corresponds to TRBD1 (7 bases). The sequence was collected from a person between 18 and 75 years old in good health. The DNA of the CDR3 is TGTGCCAGCAGCACCCAGGGGGGAACCATTTTGCAGCTGTTTTTT. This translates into CASSTQGGTILQLFF.